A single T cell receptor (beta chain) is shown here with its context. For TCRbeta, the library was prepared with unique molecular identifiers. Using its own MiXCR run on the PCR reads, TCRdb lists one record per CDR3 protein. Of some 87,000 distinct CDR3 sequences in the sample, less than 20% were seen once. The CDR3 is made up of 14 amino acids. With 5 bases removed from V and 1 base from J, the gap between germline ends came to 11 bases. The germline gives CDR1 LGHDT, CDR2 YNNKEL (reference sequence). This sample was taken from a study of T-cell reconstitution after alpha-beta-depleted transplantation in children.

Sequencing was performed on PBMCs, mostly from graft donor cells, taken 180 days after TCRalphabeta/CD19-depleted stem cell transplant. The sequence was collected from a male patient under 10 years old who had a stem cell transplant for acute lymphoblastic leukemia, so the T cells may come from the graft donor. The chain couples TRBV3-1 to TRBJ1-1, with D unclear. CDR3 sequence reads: CASSKRRENTEAFF. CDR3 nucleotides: TGTGCCAGCAGCAAAAGACGGGAGAACACTGAAGCTTTCTTT.